This T cell receptor (beta chain) was found in a study of blood T cell repertoires in COVID-19. Study background: Acute and convalescent COVID-19 specimens originated in the United States, Italy and Spain. Sources were T cells, B-cell-depleted T cells, or PBMCs; the material itself was cDNA or gDNA.

In the source study's methods: Reference gene primer amplification gave estimated nucleated cell counts. Here immunoSEQ multiplex PCR was the method, and the copy in TCRdb shows in-frame clones only, minus some. The V and J calls and clone size were taken over from that table, and D and trimming were inferred from the DNA. The sample lists roughly 300,000 clones; around 89% were seen once. Sequencing input: peripheral blood. This clonotype was obtained from a man aged 18 to 29 who had recovered from COVID-19.

The CDR3 loop reads CASKDRVYEQYF. In DNA form, the CDR3 reads TGTGCCAGCAAAGACAGGGTCTACGAGCAGTACTTC. V and J are TRBV6-5 and TRBJ2-7, with TRBD1 matching over 7 bases. V shed 7 bases, J shed 3 bases, and the junction held 3 bases outside the gene matches. This CDR3 is 12 amino acids long. CDR1 is MNHEY, CDR2 SVGAGI, per germline.